The sequence of this T cell receptor (beta chain) was determined in a study of CD4 and CD8 cells across lung adenocarcinoma regions. A single record per CDR3 protein comes from TCRdb applying MiXCR to the PCR reads. This sample has about 6,400 distinct CDR3 sequences, with 40% to 60% found just once. Donors had localized lung adenocarcinoma, a non-small cell lung cancer. This clonotype was found a few times. V was trimmed by 0 bases and J by 0 bases, leaving 9 bases between them. Germline V gives CDR1 SGHDN, CDR2 FVKESK. The CDR3 length is 17 residues. Material for sequencing was CD4+ T cells from the center of a lung tumor. This receptor was identified in a female donor with lung adenocarcinoma. The CD4 and CD8 labels of this study may be unreliable. This rearrangement joins TRBV14 to TRBJ2-6; D ambiguous. CDR3 DNA sequence: TGTGCCAGCAGCCAAGATTTCGGCTTCTCTGGGGCCAACGTCCTGACTTTC. Translating it yields CASSQDFGFSGANVLTF.